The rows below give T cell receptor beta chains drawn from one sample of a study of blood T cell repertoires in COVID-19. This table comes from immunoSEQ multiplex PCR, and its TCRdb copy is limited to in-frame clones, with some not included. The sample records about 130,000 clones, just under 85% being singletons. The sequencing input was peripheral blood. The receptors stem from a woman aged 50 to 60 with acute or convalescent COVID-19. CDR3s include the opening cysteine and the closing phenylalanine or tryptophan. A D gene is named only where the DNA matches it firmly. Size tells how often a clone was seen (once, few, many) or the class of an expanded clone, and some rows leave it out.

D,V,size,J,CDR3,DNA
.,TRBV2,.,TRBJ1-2,CASEGERDYGYTF,TGTGCCAGTGAAGGGGAAAGGGACTATGGCTACACCTTC
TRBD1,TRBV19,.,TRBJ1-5,CASSIRGLGNQPQHF,TGTGCCAGTAGTATCAGGGGGCTAGGCAATCAGCCCCAGCATTTT
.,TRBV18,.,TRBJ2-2,CASSLGRTGELFF,TGTGCCAGCTCCCTAGGCCGGACCGGGGAGCTGTTTTTT
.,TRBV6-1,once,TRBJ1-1,CASSEPSGAEAFF,TGTGCCAGCAGTGAACCCAGCGGGGCAGAAGCTTTCTTT
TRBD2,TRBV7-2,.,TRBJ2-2,CASSLLRGTYTGELFF,TGTGCCAGCAGCTTATTGCGGGGGACCTACACCGGGGAGCTGTTTTTT
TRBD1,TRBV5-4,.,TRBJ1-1,CASSPPTGVNTEAFF,TGTGCCAGCAGCCCCCCGACAGGGGTCAACACTGAAGCTTTCTTT
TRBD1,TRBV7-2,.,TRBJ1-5,CASSSGTGQAERVNQPQHF,TGTGCCAGCAGCTCGGGGACCGGACAGGCGGAACGGGTGAATCAGCCCCAGCATTTT
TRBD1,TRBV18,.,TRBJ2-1,CASSSGQGPYNEQFF,TGTGCCAGCTCGTCTGGACAGGGACCCTACAATGAGCAGTTCTTC
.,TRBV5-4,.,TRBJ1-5,CASSPDKGNNQPQHF,TGTGCCAGCAGCCCCGACAAGGGGAACAATCAGCCCCAGCATTTT
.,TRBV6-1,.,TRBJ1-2,CASSEPFQAKKMNYGYTF,TGTGCCAGCAGTGAACCTTTTCAGGCCAAGAAAATGAACTATGGCTACACCTTC
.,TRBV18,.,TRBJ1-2,CASSRTDNYGYTF,TGTGCCAGCTCACGGACAGATAACTATGGCTACACCTTC
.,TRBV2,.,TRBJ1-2,CASGDVPYGYTF,TGTGCCAGCGGTGACGTCCCCTATGGCTACACCTTC
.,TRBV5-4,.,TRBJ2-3,CASSPRLGTDTQYF,TGTGCCAGCAGCCCTCGACTAGGCACAGATACGCAGTATTTT
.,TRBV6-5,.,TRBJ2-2,CASTRQEANTGELFF,TGTGCCAGCACCAGACAGGAGGCGAACACCGGGGAGCTGTTTTTT
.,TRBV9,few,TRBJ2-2,CASGEQVTGELFF,TGTGCCAGCGGGGAGCAAGTCACCGGGGAGCTGTTTTTT
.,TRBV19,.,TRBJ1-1,CASSTSLGANTEAFF,TGTGCCAGTAGTACCAGCCTAGGGGCGAACACTGAAGCTTTCTTT
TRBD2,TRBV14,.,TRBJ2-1,CASSQGGLSYNEQFF,TGTGCCAGCAGCCAAGGGGGACTATCGTACAATGAGCAGTTCTTC
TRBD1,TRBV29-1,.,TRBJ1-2,CSGGLSQGAMGYTF,TGCAGCGGGGGTCTTTCTCAGGGGGCGATGGGCTACACCTTC
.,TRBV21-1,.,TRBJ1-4,CASTKRVGPTATNEKLFF,TGTGCCAGCACCAAAAGGGTGGGGCCAACTGCAACTAATGAAAAACTGTTTTTT
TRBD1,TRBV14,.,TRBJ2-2,CASSQFGTGFTGELFF,TGTGCCAGCAGCCAGTTCGGGACAGGGTTTACCGGGGAGCTGTTTTTT
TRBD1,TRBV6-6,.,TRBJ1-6,CASSRQGASPNSPLHF,TGTGCCAGCAGCCGACAGGGGGCATCCCCGAATTCACCCCTCCACTTT
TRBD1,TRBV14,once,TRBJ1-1,CASRGQGTNTEAFF,TGTGCCAGCAGAGGACAGGGGACGAACACTGAAGCTTTCTTT
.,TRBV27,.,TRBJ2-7,CASKPGHLYEQYF,TGTGCCAGCAAACCGGGACACCTCTACGAGCAGTACTTC
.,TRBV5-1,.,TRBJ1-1,CASSLGGKNTEAFF,TGCGCCAGCAGCTTGGGAGGGAAAAACACTGAAGCTTTCTTT
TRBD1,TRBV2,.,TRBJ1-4,CASSNGQGRRNEKLFF,TGTGCCAGCAGCAATGGACAGGGCAGGAGGAATGAAAAACTGTTTTTT
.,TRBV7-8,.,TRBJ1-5,CASSLGTSLSLNQPQHF,TGTGCCAGCAGCTTGGGGACATCGCTCTCCCTCAATCAGCCCCAGCATTTT
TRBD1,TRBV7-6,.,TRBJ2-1,CASSLVGGTGVGRNEQFF,TGTGCCAGCAGCTTAGTTGGCGGGACAGGGGTAGGTAGGAATGAGCAGTTCTTC
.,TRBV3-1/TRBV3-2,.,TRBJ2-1,CASSQDYKNEQFF,TGTGCCAGCAGCCAAGATTATAAAAATGAGCAGTTCTTC
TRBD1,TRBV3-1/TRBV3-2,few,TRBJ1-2,CASSKGGQNYGYTF,TGTGCCAGCAGCAAGGGGGGACAGAACTATGGCTACACCTTC
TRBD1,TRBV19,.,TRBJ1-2,CASSPGQGAHTF,TGTGCCAGTAGCCCGGGACAGGGGGCGCACACCTTC
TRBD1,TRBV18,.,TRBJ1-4,CASSPGTVGKLFF,TGTGCCAGCTCACCTGGGACAGTCGGAAAACTGTTTTTT
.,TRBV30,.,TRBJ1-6,CAWSGQANSPLHF,TGTGCCTGGAGTGGGCAGGCAAATTCACCCCTCCACTTT